These 22 T cell receptor beta chains came from one sample sequenced in a study of blood T cell repertoires in COVID-19. Clones were sequenced by immunoSEQ multiplex PCR, and TCRdb holds only the in-frame ones, with some missing. The sample comprises approximately 200,000 clones, 80% to 90% of which are singletons, and about 1.2% rests with the top ten. The material sequenced was PBMCs or T cells enriched from blood (not recorded which). The receptors stem from a man aged 30 to 45 who had recovered from COVID-19.

The chain recombines TRBV5-8 with TRBJ2-6; D possibly corresponds to TRBD1 (5 bases). This CDR3 has 19 amino acids. The ends were cut back, 4 bases at V and 0 bases at J, with 20 bases in the middle. CDR1 is SGHTS and CDR2 is YDEGEE in the germline V gene. CDR3 region: CASSQTYTYRSSGANVLTF. In DNA form, the CDR3 reads TGTGCCAGCAGCCAAACGTACACTTACAGGAGCTCTGGGGCCAACGTCCTGACTTTC.

The chain is built from TRBV14 and TRBJ1-2, with unresolved D. CDR3 size: 14 residues. V was clipped by 0 bases and J by 4 bases, with 9 bases between them. The germline gives CDR1 SGHDN, CDR2 FVKESK. The CDR3 nucleotides are TGTGCCAGCAGCCAAGATCTAACAGCCTATGGCTACACCTTC. Translation gives CASSQDLTAYGYTF. The full variable domain, in which reference TRBV14 and TRBJ1-2 provide the parts outside the CDR3, is EAGVTQFPSHSVIEKGQTVTLRCDPISGHDNLYWYRRVMGKEIKFLLHFVKESKQDESGMPNNRFLAERTGGTYSTLKVQPAELEDSGVYFCASSQDLTAYGYTFGSGTRLTVV.

The V gene is TRBV18, the J gene TRBJ2-7; D remains unclear. The germline CDR1 and CDR2 sequences are KGHSH and LQKENI. V was pared by 4 bases and J by 6 bases, with 7 bases between. The CDR3 extends over 11 amino acids. Here the CDR3 reads CASSLVGEQYF. CDR3 bases: TGTGCCAGCTCACTCGTCGGCGAGCAGTACTTC.

This sequence joins TRBV5-1 and TRBJ2-7; the match to TRBD1 covers 9 bases. Germline CDR1 and CDR2: SGHRS and YFSETQ. J gave up 2 bases and V 4 bases, and 10 bases lay outside the gene matches. CDR3 length equals 16 residues. The CDR3 reads CASSKGERTGAYEQYF. The CDR3 DNA follows: TGCGCCAGCAGCAAAGGGGAGCGGACAGGGGCCTACGAGCAGTACTTC.

The chain uses TRBV18 and TRBJ2-7; D gene uncertain. The CDR3 sequence is 14 residues long. Germline CDR1 and CDR2: KGHSH and LQKENI. Trimming shortened V by 0 bases and J by 0 bases, and 6 bases separated the two germline ends. CDR3 loop: CASSPPTSSYEQYF. In nucleotides, the CDR3 is TGTGCCAGCTCACCACCCACGAGCTCCTACGAGCAGTACTTC.

The chain has TRBV6-6 and TRBJ1-1; TRBD1 is a possible D gene (5 bases). The germline gives CDR1 MNHNY, CDR2 SVGAGI (reference sequence). CDR3 size: 14 residues. The V end was cut by 4 bases, the J end by 1 base, with 10 bases between. The chain's CDR3 is CASSFRGENTEAFF. The CDR3 nucleotides read TGTGCCAGCAGTTTTCGGGGGGAGAACACTGAAGCTTTCTTT.

The chain is built from TRBV30 and TRBJ2-5; the match to TRBD2 covers 7 bases. CDR3 size: 15 residues. The V segment lost 1 base and the J segment 4 bases; nucleotides outside the gene matches: 9. Germline values: CDR1 GTSNPN, CDR2 SVGIG (reference sequence). CDR3 DNA: TGTGCCTGGAGTGCACCGGGGGGAATAGGAGAGACCCAGTACTTC. It encodes CAWSAPGGIGETQYF. Full variable domain (missing parts from reference TRBV30 and TRBJ2-5): SQTIHQWPATLVQPVGSPLSLECTVEGTSNPNLYWYRQAAGRGLQLLFYSVGIGQISSEVPQNLSASRPQDRQFILSSKKLLLSDSGFYLCAWSAPGGIGETQYFGPGTRLLVL.

The chain is built from TRBV5-1 and TRBJ1-1, with 7 nucleotides matching TRBD1. Per germline, CDR1 SGHRS and CDR2 YFSETQ. V dropped 2 bases and J dropped 4; count of bases not matched to a gene: 2. The CDR3 is made up of 13 amino acids. CDR3 sequence reads: CASSLTGATEAFF. In DNA form, the CDR3 reads TGCGCCAGCAGCTTAACAGGGGCCACTGAAGCTTTCTTT.

V is TRBV30 and J is TRBJ1-1; TRBD1 might be the D (5 bases). V gave up 1 base and J gave up 7 bases, with 10 bases separating them. This CDR3 has 12 amino acids. Germline values: CDR1 GTSNPN, CDR2 SVGIG (reference sequence). The CDR3 nucleotides read TGTGCCTGGAGTGCCCAGACAGTTGAAGCTTTCTTT. Residues: CAWSAQTVEAFF. The whole variable domain, filled in from reference TRBV30 and TRBJ1-1, reads SQTIHQWPATLVQPVGSPLSLECTVEGTSNPNLYWYRQAAGRGLQLLFYSVGIGQISSEVPQNLSASRPQDRQFILSSKKLLLSDSGFYLCAWSAQTVEAFFGQGTRLTVV.

The chain is built from TRBV9 and TRBJ1-6, with 7 bases lining up with TRBD1. The CDR3 sequence is 14 residues long. The ends lost 0 bases at V and 10 bases at J; junction bases unmatched: 4. Germline V gene data show CDR1 as SGDLS and CDR2 as YYNGEE. The CDR3 reads CASSVGDRASPLHF. The CDR3 nucleotides read TGTGCCAGCAGCGTAGGAGACAGGGCCTCACCCCTCCACTTT.

The chain joins TRBV7-9 to TRBJ2-7, with D tentatively TRBD2 (5 bases). V lost 4 bases and J 5 bases, leaving 21 bases between the germline ends. Germline values: CDR1 SEHNR, CDR2 FQNEAQ (reference sequence). The CDR3 spans 16 residues. CDR3 nucleotide sequence: TGTGCCAGCAGCTCCGACGACTATAAGGGCTGGGACGAGCAGTACTTC. This encodes CASSSDDYKGWDEQYF.

The genes are TRBV27 and TRBJ1-2; D is uncertain. V lost 6 bases, J lost 4 bases, and 9 bases lay in between. CDR3 length equals 12 residues. Germline-derived CDR1 and CDR2 are MNHEY and SMNVEV (reference sequence). The DNA for the CDR3 is TGTGCCAGCAGAAAGGGAGGCTATGGCTACACCTTC. This encodes CASRKGGYGYTF.

V gene TRBV6-2 or TRBV6-3 combines with J gene TRBJ1-1; TRBD1 might be the D (6 bases). The CDR3 runs 12 residues. Per germline, CDR1 MNHEY and CDR2 SVGEGT. Trimming took off 5 bases at V and 7 bases at J, with 11 bases between the two ends. CDR3 protein: CASSRQEIEAFF. CDR3 in DNA: TGTGCCAGCAGTCGACAGGAAATTGAAGCTTTCTTT.

There are a few counts of this clone. This sequence joins TRBV18 and TRBJ1-4, with D perhaps TRBD1 (6 bases). Trimming took 4 bases from V and 8 from J, leaving 14 bases between them. This CDR3 comprises 14 residues. Germline V lookup: CDR1 KGHSH, CDR2 LQKENI. The CDR3 DNA reads as TGTGCCAGCTCACGATCCGGACAGAGAGAAAAACTGTTTTTT. Its translation is CASSRSGQREKLFF.

The CDR3 nucleotides are TGTGCCAGCAGCTTGTTGAGGCCCTCACTCTATGGCTACACCTTC. Amino acids: CASSLLRPSLYGYTF. The genes are TRBV5-6 and TRBJ1-2; D ambiguous. V gave up 1 base and J gave up 4 bases, with 14 bases separating them. Per the germline V gene, CDR1 is SGHDT and CDR2 is YYEEEE. The CDR3 has 15 amino acids.

This clone came up a few times. V is TRBV11-2 and J is TRBJ2-7; TRBD1 matches at 7 bases. V lost 5 bases and J lost 3; bases outside the gene matches: 13. Germline V lookup: CDR1 SGHAT, CDR2 FQNNGV. This CDR3 contains 16 residues. The CDR3: CASSPLGGQNYYEQYF. CDR3 DNA sequence: TGTGCCAGCAGCCCCCTTGGGGGACAGAATTACTACGAGCAGTACTTC.

This chain uses TRBV6-5 with TRBJ1-5; TRBD1 matches 10 bases. The CDR3 extends over 15 amino acids. V trimming: 4 bases; J trimming: 7 bases; junction bases outside the gene matches: 7. The germline CDR1 and CDR2 sequences are MNHEY and SVGAGI. The CDR3 loop is CASSLKGTGDQPQHF. For the CDR3, the DNA is TGTGCCAGCAGTTTAAAAGGGACAGGGGACCAGCCCCAGCATTTT.

V gene TRBV5-5 combines with J gene TRBJ1-2; TRBD1 matches 9 bases. Germline loops: CDR1 SGHKS, CDR2 YYEKEE (reference sequence). V shed 2 bases, J shed 7 bases, and the junction held 9 bases outside the gene matches. This CDR3 spans 15 amino acids. The CDR3, as DNA: TGTGCCAGCAGCTTAACTACCGGGACAGGGTCTGGCTACACCTTC. Translating gives CASSLTTGTGSGYTF.

The gene calls are TRBV19 and TRBJ1-2, with 9 nucleotides matching TRBD1. J was trimmed by 6 bases and V by 10 bases; bases with no gene match: 12. CDR1 is LNHDA and CDR2 is SQIVND in the germline V gene (reference sequence). The CDR3 covers 14 residues. CDR3 sequence: CATRPGQGGHGYTF. The CDR3 DNA reads as TGTGCCACAAGACCGGGACAGGGTGGTCATGGCTACACCTTC.

The J gene is TRBJ2-3, the V gene TRBV5-1; the D gene is possibly TRBD2 (6 bases). Looked up from germline, CDR1 is SGHRS and CDR2 is YFSETQ. CDR3 length: 13 amino acids. Trimming shortened V by 7 bases and J by 6 bases, and 15 bases separated the two germline ends. The CDR3 DNA reads TGCGCCAGCTTCGGTAGCGGTATTGATACGCAGTATTTT. Its protein product is CASFGSGIDTQYF.

The chain has TRBV3-1 (or the pseudogene TRBV3-2) and TRBJ2-1, with D hard to call. Trimming cost V 4 bases and J 8 bases, with 6 bases left between them. CDR3 length: 11 amino acids. Germline values: CDR1 LGHDT, CDR2 YNNKEL (reference sequence). CDR3 protein: CASSRVDEQFF. The DNA for the CDR3 is TGTGCCAGCAGCCGAGTGGATGAGCAGTTCTTC.

This clone was observed once. The genes are TRBV18 and TRBJ1-1; weak D call: TRBD1 (6 bases). The CDR3 contains 17 residues. The germline gives CDR1 KGHSH, CDR2 LQKENI. V was trimmed by 1 base and J by 0 bases, leaving 15 bases between them. CDR3 residues: CASSPQSSNRVNTEAFF. CDR3 sequence (DNA): TGTGCCAGCTCACCACAATCTAGTAACAGGGTGAACACTGAAGCTTTCTTT.